Many counts were recorded for the clone carrying this T cell receptor beta chain. Its antigen remains unknown. The germline V gene has CDR1 SGHTA and CDR2 FQGNSA. Losses at the gene ends were 2 bases for V and 4 bases for J; bases not matched to a gene: 13. The CDR3 is 17 amino acids. This sample stems from a study of post-analysis software for immune sequencing data. Unique molecular identifiers were built into the TCR beta cDNA libraries. There were about 1 to 10 million T cells, and about 540,000 cDNA molecules came from them. Each CDR3 protein is one row after TCRdb ran MiXCR on the PCR reads. The sample lists roughly 730,000 distinct CDR3 sequences; around 27% were seen once. Study findings and constraints: The study found TRBV5-6, TRBV5-1 and TRBV20-1 among about five TRBV segments more frequent in patients than controls.

Sequencing used blood. The chain has TRBV7-2 and TRBJ1-2; the match to TRBD1 covers 7 bases. The receptor was derived from a girl under 18 with multiple sclerosis. CDR3 bases: TGTGCCAGCAGCTTAAACGCCCCAACAGGGGTTGGCTATGGCTACACCTTC. Translated: CASSLNAPTGVGYGYTF.